This T cell receptor beta chain stems from a study of shared clonotypes between healthy human individuals (dated by TCRdb to between 2020 and 2021). A note on the overall study: Three men and a couple of women, aged 18 to 49 years, made up the cohort. Blood TCR repertoires of five healthy adults were deeply sequenced to estimate repertoire size and the extent of clonotype sharing between individuals. Different laboratories and diverse techniques were used to prepare libraries and sequence TCR repertoires, to increase sequencing depth and limit assay-specific biases. Between about 0.94 and 10 billion PBMCs per donor were obtained by leukapheresis.

Beyond this particular receptor, the publication reports: The genetic and exposure-history diversity represented was limited by the small number of donors. Only blood was sampled, and tissue TCR repertoires likely differ from those in blood. Pairwise subsampling indicated that sequencing depth was expected to affect the degree of clonotype sharing among donors.

Reading from cysteine to phenylalanine, the CDR3 counts 14 amino acids. Of the read, only the CDR3 DNA is kept; its 42 bases are in frame from base 1. From a lookup of the germline V gene, CDR1 and CDR2 are KGHSH and LQKENI. The V and J ends are trimmed by 0 bases and 2 bases, leaving 8 bases between them. Donors were healthy HIV-negative adults with no recently reported acute infections or vaccinations. Every donor was a Caucasian adult residing in Nashville, Tennessee, USA. For unsorted samples, 84 million or so PBMCs were counted, and genomic DNA was extracted using the QIAamp DNA Blood Mini kit. Blood was collected by leukapheresis, and PBMCs were isolated by Ficoll-Histopaque density gradient centrifugation and then cryopreserved in liquid nitrogen vapor phase. A note on this clone: Its antigen is currently not known. Base qualities are not recorded, but no much larger clone differs from it by a single base.

TCR CDR3 regions were amplified from genomic DNA by multiplex PCR using the deep immunoSEQ assay. Extracted genomic DNA from each cell subset was distributed evenly across all wells of several immunoSEQ 96-well plates, and each plate was treated as a replicate. For unsorted PBMC, around 310 ng of genomic DNA, equivalent to around 30,000 T cell genomes, went into each replicate PCR. Ten immunoSEQ deep assay plates were used to sequence unsorted PBMC genomic DNA. Purified libraries were quantified with a Qubit 3.0 fluorometer, sized on a Bioanalyzer 2100, and re-quantified with the KAPA Library Quantification kit. Every immunoSEQ 96-well plate was sequenced on a dedicated single-read 150-cycle Illumina NextSeq 550 flow cell. From the authors' description of their analysis: Because the immunoSEQ output held only junctional sequences and lacked quality scores, the filtering could not match the filtering applied to full-length reads. To assign V/J genes and CDR3, sequences were annotated using PyIR, a Python wrapper for IgBLAST v1.9, with IMGT germline references. Reads were filtered out if the reads had weak V/J assignments (E-value above 1e-6), no CDR3, stop codons, out-of-frame junctions, or ambiguous translated residues. V3J clonotypes were defined as sequences sharing the same inferred V gene, J gene, and CDR3 amino acid sequence. Percentage overlap between repertoires was calculated by dividing the number of shared unique clonotypes by the size of the smaller repertoire. RTK rarefaction, the Chao1 estimator, and Recon v2.1 estimates of unobserved clonotypes were used to assess repertoire richness. In TCRdb, the immuneACCESS table is reduced to in-frame sequences with V and J assigned. These tables do not hold every clone; where another copy was compared, an unresolved V gene accounts for under half, and the others remain unexplained. V, J and clone size reflect that table, while D and trimming were determined from the DNA. This sample has about half a million clones in its table, and approximately 79% of those were observed once. The ten largest clones capture about an eighth of the sample.

This TCR was sampled from a woman in her thirties or forties in good health. Some clones in this sample may be carry-over from other donors' samples. The receptor chain draws on TRBV18 and TRBJ2-7; the D gene is unclear. The sequencing sample was made of PBMCs. The nucleotides read TGTGCCAGCTCACCACCGATCGCAACCTACGAGCAGTACTTC. This is translated as CASSPPIATYEQYF.